Sequencing of this T cell receptor (beta chain) was carried out in a study of cytomegalovirus exposure and HLA in healthy donors. V lost 3 bases and J 9 bases, leaving 3 bases between the germline ends. From germline, CDR1 is SEHNR and CDR2 FQNEAQ (reference sequence). The CDR3 is 11 amino acids. Vbeta (60) and Jbeta (13) primers were used in the PCR. TCRdb's table, derived via immunoSEQ multiplex PCR, lists solely in-frame clones and lacks some. The table has some 40,000 clones, approximately 55% seen once; the top ten hold 6.2%. The sequence was collected from a woman in her thirties or forties in good health and CMV-seropositive. The chain couples TRBV7-9 to TRBJ1-6; no definite D call. Sequenced material: PBMCs. The CDR3 coding sequence is TGTGCCAGCAGCTTTATTTCACCCCTCCACTTT. Translation: CASSFISPLHF. Based on the CDR3 plus reference TRBV7-9 and TRBJ1-6, the full variable domain is DTGVSQNPRHKITKRGQNVTFRCDPISEHNRLYWYRQTLGQGPEFLTYFQNEAQLEKSRLLSDRFSAERPKGSFSTLEIQRTEQGDSAMYLCASSFISPLHFGNGTRLTVT.